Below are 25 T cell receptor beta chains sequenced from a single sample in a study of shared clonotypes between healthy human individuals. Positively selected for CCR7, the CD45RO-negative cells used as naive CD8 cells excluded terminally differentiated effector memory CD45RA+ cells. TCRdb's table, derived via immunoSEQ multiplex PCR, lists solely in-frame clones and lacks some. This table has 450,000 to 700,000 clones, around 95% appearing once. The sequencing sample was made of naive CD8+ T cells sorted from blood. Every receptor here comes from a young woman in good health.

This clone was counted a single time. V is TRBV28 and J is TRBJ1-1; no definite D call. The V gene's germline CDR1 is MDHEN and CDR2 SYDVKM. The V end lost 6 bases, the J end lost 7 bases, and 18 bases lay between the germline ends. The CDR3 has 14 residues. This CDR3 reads CASSPGWVGFEAFF. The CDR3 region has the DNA TGTGCCAGCAGCCCCGGTTGGGTAGGGTTTGAAGCTTTCTTT.

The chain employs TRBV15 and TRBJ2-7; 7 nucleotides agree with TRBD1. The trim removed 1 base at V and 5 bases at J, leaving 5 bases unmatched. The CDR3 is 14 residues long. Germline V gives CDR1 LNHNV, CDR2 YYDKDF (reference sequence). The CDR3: CATSRGDSADEQYF. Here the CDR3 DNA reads TGTGCCACCAGCAGAGGGGACAGCGCTGACGAGCAGTACTTC.

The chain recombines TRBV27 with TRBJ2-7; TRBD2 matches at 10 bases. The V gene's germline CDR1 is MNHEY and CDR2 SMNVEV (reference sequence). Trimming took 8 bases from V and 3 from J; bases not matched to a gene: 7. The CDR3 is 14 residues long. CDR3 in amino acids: CASSPTSGFYEQYF. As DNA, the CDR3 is TGTGCCAGCTCGCCGACTAGCGGGTTCTACGAGCAGTACTTC.

The CDR3 sequence: CARIIRTSCTYEQYF. CDR3 nucleotide sequence: TGTGCCAGGATCATTAGGACTAGCTGCACCTACGAGCAGTACTTC. The chain couples TRBV19 to TRBJ2-7; 8 nucleotides agree with TRBD2. The CDR3 runs to 15 residues. J was trimmed by 2 bases and V by 9 bases; bases with no gene match: 12. CDR1 is LNHDA, CDR2 SQIVND, per germline (reference sequence).

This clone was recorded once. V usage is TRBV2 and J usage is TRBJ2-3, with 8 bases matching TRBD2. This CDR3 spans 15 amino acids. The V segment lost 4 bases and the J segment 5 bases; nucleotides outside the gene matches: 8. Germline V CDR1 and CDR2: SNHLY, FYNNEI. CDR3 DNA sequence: TGTGCCAGCAGTGTGGGTATTAGCGGGATAGATACGCAGTATTTT. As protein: CASSVGISGIDTQYF.

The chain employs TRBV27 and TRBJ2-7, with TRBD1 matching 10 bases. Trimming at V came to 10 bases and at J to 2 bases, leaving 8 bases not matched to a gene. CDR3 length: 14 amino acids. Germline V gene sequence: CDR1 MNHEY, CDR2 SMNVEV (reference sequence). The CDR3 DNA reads TGTGCCACAAAATCGGGACAGGGGCCCTACGAGCAGTACTTC. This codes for CATKSGQGPYEQYF.

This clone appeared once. DNA of the CDR3: TGTGCCAGCAGCCCCGTGAGACTAGCGTACGAGCAGTACTTC. Translated, it gives CASSPVRLAYEQYF. This chain uses TRBV11-2 with TRBJ2-7; 8 nucleotides align to TRBD2. The germline V gene has CDR1 SGHAT and CDR2 FQNNGV. The length of the CDR3 is 14 residues. Germline trimming cut 5 bases from V and 4 bases from J; bases unmatched to any gene: 7.

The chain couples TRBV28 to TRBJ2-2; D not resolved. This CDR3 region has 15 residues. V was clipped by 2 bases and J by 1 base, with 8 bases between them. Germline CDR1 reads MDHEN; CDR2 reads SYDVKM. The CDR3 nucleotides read TGTGCCAGCAGTTTAAGCCAATTGAACACCGGGGAGCTGTTTTTT. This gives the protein CASSLSQLNTGELFF.

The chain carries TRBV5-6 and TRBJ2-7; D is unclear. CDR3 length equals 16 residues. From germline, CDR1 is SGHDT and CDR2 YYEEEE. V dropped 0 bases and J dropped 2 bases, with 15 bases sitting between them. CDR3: CASSLVQDRGAYEQYF. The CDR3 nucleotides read TGTGCCAGCAGCTTGGTCCAGGATCGCGGTGCCTACGAGCAGTACTTC. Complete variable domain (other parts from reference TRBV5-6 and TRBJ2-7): DAGVTQSPTHLIKTRGQQVTLRCSPKSGHDTVSWYQQALGQGPQFIFQYYEEEERQRGNFPDRFSGHQFPNYSSELNVNALLLGDSALYLCASSLVQDRGAYEQYFGPGTRLTVT.

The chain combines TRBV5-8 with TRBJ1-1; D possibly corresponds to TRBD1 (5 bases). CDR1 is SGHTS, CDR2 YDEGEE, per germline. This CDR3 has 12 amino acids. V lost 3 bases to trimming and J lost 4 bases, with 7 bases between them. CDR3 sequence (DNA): TGTGCCAGCAGCTATGACAGCACTGAAGCTTTCTTT. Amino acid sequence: CASSYDSTEAFF. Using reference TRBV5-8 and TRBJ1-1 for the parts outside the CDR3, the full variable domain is EAGVTQSPTHLIKTRGQQATLRCSPISGHTSVYWYQQALGLGLQFLLWYDEGEERNRGNFPPRFSGRQFPNYSSELNVNALELEDSALYLCASSYDSTEAFFGQGTRLTVV.

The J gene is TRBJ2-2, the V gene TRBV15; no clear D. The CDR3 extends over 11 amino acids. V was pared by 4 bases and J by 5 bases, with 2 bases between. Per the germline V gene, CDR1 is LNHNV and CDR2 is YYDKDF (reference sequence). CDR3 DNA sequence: TGTGCCACCAGCACGACCGGGGAGCTGTTTTTT. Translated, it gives CATSTTGELFF.

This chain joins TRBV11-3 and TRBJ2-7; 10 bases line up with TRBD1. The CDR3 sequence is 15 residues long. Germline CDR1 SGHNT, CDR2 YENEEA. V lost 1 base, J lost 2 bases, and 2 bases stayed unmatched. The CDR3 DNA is TGTGCCAGCAGCTTAGGACAGGGGGCAACCTACGAGCAGTACTTC. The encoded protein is CASSLGQGATYEQYF.

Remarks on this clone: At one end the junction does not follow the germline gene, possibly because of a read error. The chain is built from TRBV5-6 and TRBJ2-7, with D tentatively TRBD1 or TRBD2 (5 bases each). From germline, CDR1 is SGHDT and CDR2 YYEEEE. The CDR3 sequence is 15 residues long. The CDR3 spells CAGSLGFLGTYEQYF. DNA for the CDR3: TGTGCCGGCAGCTTGGGCTTTTTGGGGACGTACGAGCAGTACTTC.

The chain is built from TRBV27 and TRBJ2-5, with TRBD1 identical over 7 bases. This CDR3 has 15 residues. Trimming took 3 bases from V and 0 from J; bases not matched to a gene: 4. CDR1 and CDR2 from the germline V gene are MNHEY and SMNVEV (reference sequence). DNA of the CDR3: TGTGCCAGCAGTTTCGGGACAGCTGACCAAGAGACCCAGTACTTC. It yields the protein CASSFGTADQETQYF.

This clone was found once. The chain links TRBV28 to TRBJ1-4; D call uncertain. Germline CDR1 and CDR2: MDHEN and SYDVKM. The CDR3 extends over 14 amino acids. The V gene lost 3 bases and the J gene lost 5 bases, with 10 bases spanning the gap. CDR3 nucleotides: TGTGCCAGCAGTTTCCGAGAAAGCAATGAAAAACTGTTTTTT. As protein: CASSFRESNEKLFF.

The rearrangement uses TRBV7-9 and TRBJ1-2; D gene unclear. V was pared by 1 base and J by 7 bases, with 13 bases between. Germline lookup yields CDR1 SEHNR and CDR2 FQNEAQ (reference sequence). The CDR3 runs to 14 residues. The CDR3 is CASSLGTAYGGYTF. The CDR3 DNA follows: TGTGCCAGCAGCTTAGGGACGGCGTATGGTGGCTACACCTTC.

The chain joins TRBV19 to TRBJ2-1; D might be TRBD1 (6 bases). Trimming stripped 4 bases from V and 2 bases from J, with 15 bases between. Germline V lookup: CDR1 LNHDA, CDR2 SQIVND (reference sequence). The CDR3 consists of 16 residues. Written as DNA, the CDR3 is TGTGCCAGTAGTACAACACAGGGAATGGCCTACAATGAGCAGTTCTTC. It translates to CASSTTQGMAYNEQFF.

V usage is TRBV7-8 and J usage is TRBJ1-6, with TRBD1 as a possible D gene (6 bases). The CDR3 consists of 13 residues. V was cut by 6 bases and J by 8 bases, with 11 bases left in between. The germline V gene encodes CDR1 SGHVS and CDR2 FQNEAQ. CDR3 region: CASRQGGDSPLHF. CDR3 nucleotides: TGTGCCAGCAGACAGGGAGGTGATTCACCCCTCCACTTT.

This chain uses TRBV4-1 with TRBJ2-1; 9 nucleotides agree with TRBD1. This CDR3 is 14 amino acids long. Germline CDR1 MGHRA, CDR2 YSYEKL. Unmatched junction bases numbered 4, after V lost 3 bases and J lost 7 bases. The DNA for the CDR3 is TGCGCCAGCAGCCAGGGGACAGGGTGGAATGAGCAGTTCTTC. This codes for CASSQGTGWNEQFF.

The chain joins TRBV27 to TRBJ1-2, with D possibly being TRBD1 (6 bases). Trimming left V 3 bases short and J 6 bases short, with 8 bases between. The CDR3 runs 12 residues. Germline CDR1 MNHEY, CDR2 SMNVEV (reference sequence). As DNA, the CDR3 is TGTGCCAGCAGTTTGGCAGGGGATGGCTACACCTTC. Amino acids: CASSLAGDGYTF.

The DNA for the CDR3 is TGCAGCGTAGGACAAATCACAGATACGCAGTATTTT. This sequence encodes CSVGQITDTQYF. The chain carries TRBV29-1 and TRBJ2-3; D is possibly TRBD1 (5 bases). Germline V gene lookup returns CDR1 SQVTM and CDR2 ANQGSEA. Trimming took off 6 bases at V and 2 bases at J, with 9 bases between the two ends. This CDR3 is 12 amino acids long.

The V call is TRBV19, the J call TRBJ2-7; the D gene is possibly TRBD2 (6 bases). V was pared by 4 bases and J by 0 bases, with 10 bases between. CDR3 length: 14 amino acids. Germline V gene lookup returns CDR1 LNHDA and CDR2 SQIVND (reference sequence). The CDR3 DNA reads TGTGCCAGTAGTAACCCCGGGAGCTCCTACGAGCAGTACTTC. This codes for CASSNPGSSYEQYF. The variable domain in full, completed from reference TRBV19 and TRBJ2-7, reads DGGITQSPKYLFRKEGQNVTLSCEQNLNHDAMYWYRQDPGQGLRLIYYSQIVNDFQKGDIAEGYSVSREKKESFPLTVTSAQKNPTAFYLCASSNPGSSYEQYFGPGTRLTVT.

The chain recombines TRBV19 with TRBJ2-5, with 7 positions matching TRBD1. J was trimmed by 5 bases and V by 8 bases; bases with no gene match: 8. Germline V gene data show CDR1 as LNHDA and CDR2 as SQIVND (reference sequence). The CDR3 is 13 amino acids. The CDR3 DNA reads TGTGCCAGTCAGCAAACAGGGGTTGAGACCCAGTACTTC. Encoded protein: CASQQTGVETQYF.

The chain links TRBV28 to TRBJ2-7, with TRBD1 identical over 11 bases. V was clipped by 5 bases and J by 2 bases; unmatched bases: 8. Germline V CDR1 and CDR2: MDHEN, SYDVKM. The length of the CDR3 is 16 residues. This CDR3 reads CASSVGPGQGAYEQYF. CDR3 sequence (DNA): TGTGCCAGCAGTGTGGGGCCGGGACAGGGGGCCTACGAGCAGTACTTC.

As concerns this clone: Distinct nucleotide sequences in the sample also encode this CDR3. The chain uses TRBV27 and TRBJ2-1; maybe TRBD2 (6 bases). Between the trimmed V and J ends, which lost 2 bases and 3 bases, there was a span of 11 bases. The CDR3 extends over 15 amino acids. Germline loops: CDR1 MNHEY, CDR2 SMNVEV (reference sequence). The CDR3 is CASSLRLAVYNEQFF. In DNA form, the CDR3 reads TGTGCCAGCAGTTTACGGTTAGCGGTCTACAATGAGCAGTTCTTC.